This record concerns one TCR beta chain sequence. Antigen specificity is unknown. Using immunoSEQ multiplex PCR, the repertoire was profiled, and TCRdb retains in-frame clones only, with some absent. Altogether roughly 57,000 clones are present, about 86% being singletons, with the ten largest covering approximately 31%. The data stem from a study of lymphopenia after photon versus proton radiotherapy. Whole-study findings and limits: After the lymphocyte nadir, photon-treated repertoires showed oligoclonal expansion, especially of CD8+ Temra cells. Better survival with proton therapy was suggested as possible, not demonstrated. Photon-treated patients lost naive T cells and TCR diversity; proton-treated stayed stable. In patients who died, overall survival fell as post-nadir TCR diversity dropped more.

V gave up 5 bases and J gave up 5 bases, with 8 bases separating them. Germline V gives CDR1 SEHNR, CDR2 FQNEAQ (reference sequence). The CDR3 length is 12 residues. This chain uses TRBV7-9 with TRBJ2-3; D unresolved. This receptor was identified in a man aged 50 or older with gastric cancer. The specimen was peripheral blood, collected from a patient treated with photon-based radiotherapy. CDR3 sequence: CASSQMVDTQYF. CDR3 nucleotides: TGTGCCAGCAGCCAAATGGTAGATACGCAGTATTTT.